These T cell receptor beta chains were read from a single sample in a study of blood T cell repertoires in COVID-19. The repertoire was sequenced with immunoSEQ multiplex PCR; TCRdb's copy has only in-frame clones and lacks some. Of roughly 350,000 clones in the sample, roughly 90% were seen once. The sequencing input was PBMCs or T cells enriched from blood (not recorded which). The receptor set was obtained from a woman in her twenties or thirties who had recovered from COVID-19. The conserved cysteine and the conserved F or W are not part of the CDR3 here. Each record gives: clone size, J gene, V gene, CDR3 protein. The size field is filled for only some rows; it gives once, few, many or a size class.

clone_size: .
j_call: TRBJ2-3
v_call: TRBV6-5
cdr3_aa: ASSSRGAIDTQY

clone_size: .
j_call: TRBJ2-3
v_call: TRBV5-1
cdr3_aa: ASSPGQPRTDTQY

clone_size: .
j_call: TRBJ2-3
v_call: TRBV2
cdr3_aa: ASTRGGTVTDTQY

clone_size: few
j_call: TRBJ2-3
v_call: TRBV4-1
cdr3_aa: ASSQGPGSDTQY

clone_size: .
j_call: TRBJ2-7
v_call: TRBV6-4
cdr3_aa: ASRVGQGDPYEQY

clone_size: .
j_call: TRBJ1-6
v_call: TRBV12-3/TRBV12-4
cdr3_aa: ASSFGGRVAH

clone_size: .
j_call: TRBJ1-6
v_call: TRBV3-1/TRBV3-2
cdr3_aa: ASSQGFPESPLH

clone_size: .
j_call: TRBJ2-2
v_call: TRBV5-4
cdr3_aa: ASSIASGTSYTGELF

clone_size: .
j_call: TRBJ2-2
v_call: TRBV7-2
cdr3_aa: ASRRNTGELF

clone_size: once
j_call: TRBJ2-7
v_call: TRBV4-1
cdr3_aa: ASSPKGQALTGEQY

clone_size: .
j_call: TRBJ2-1
v_call: TRBV6-1
cdr3_aa: ASSEALGASYNEQF

clone_size: .
j_call: TRBJ1-4
v_call: TRBV28
cdr3_aa: ASSFPMGSNEKLF

clone_size: once
j_call: TRBJ2-1
v_call: TRBV6-5
cdr3_aa: ASSYSWGHEQF

clone_size: .
j_call: TRBJ1-1
v_call: TRBV27
cdr3_aa: ASHDTGRTEAF

clone_size: .
j_call: TRBJ1-1
v_call: TRBV20-1
cdr3_aa: SASRRPMNTEAF

clone_size: .
j_call: TRBJ2-6
v_call: TRBV3-1/TRBV3-2
cdr3_aa: ASSQGTGVSGANVLT